The 18 T cell receptor beta chains below all came from one sample that was sequenced in a study of T cells after yellow fever vaccination. TCRdb processed the 5' RACE reads anew with MiXCR; each CDR3 protein has one entry. The sample consists of about 240,000 distinct CDR3 sequences, around 7% of them appearing once. The sample was CD4+ T cells sorted from PBMCs, taken 15 days after the yellow fever booster vaccination. The receptors stem from a man between 25 and 39 years old who received the YFV17D yellow fever vaccine.

This clonotype has more than one count but fewer than ten. The chain couples TRBV6-5 to TRBJ1-6; D is undetermined. Germline CDR1 reads MNHEY; CDR2 reads SVGAGI. The CDR3 runs 11 residues. V lost 7 bases and J lost 11, with 9 bases in between. CDR3 amino acids: CASIPIPPLHF. CDR3 nucleotide sequence: TGTGCCAGCATACCTATTCCACCCCTCCACTTT.

This clonotype appeared many times. This chain joins TRBV6-1 and TRBJ2-5; D gene uncertain. Per germline, CDR1 MNHNS and CDR2 SASEGT. V gave up 6 bases and J gave up 4 bases, with 12 bases separating them. The CDR3 sequence is 13 residues long. The chain's CDR3 is CASSPGPRETQYF. As DNA, the CDR3 is TGTGCCAGCAGCCCTGGGCCTAGAGAGACCCAGTACTTC.

The chain has TRBV7-9 and TRBJ1-5; D remains ambiguous. The CDR3 sequence is 13 residues long. V was pared by 5 bases and J by 7 bases, with 12 bases between. CDR1 and CDR2 (germline): SEHNR, FQNEAQ (reference sequence). The CDR3 spells CASSHAGLQPQHF. The CDR3 DNA reads as TGTGCCAGCAGCCACGCCGGATTACAGCCCCAGCATTTT.

This clonotype was observed a handful of times. The chain joins TRBV12-3 or TRBV12-4 to TRBJ1-1; D is undetermined. V lost 3 bases, J lost 4 bases, and 15 bases lay in between. The CDR3 sequence is 15 residues long. The CDR3 DNA reads TGTGCCAGCAGTTTCCCCCCTAGAGGGTCCACTGAAGCTTTCTTT. Its translation: CASSFPPRGSTEAFF.

V is TRBV6-6 and J is TRBJ1-2; perhaps TRBD1 as D (6 bases). Germline loops: CDR1 MNHNY, CDR2 SVGAGI (reference sequence). The ends were cut back, 5 bases at V and 4 bases at J, with 11 bases in the middle. The CDR3 has 13 residues. The CDR3 DNA follows: TGTGCCAGCAGTACAGGGCCTGTCTATGGCTACACCTTC. Translated, it gives CASSTGPVYGYTF.

The sample holds many counts of this clonotype. In DNA form, the CDR3 reads TGTGCCAGCAGTTCCCCTACAAACAGGGGGTACCAAGAGACCCAGTACTTC. Protein product: CASSSPTNRGYQETQYF. The chain has TRBV12-3 or TRBV12-4 and TRBJ2-5; 8 bases map to TRBD1. CDR3 length: 17 amino acids. Losses at the gene ends were 4 bases for V and 0 bases for J; bases not matched to a gene: 10.

This clonotype occurred a few times. J is TRBJ2-5 and V is TRBV5-6; D not certain. V shed 4 bases and J shed 4 bases, with 14 bases lying between them. Germline CDR1 SGHDT, CDR2 YYEEEE. The CDR3 contains 14 residues. The CDR3 region has the DNA TGTGCCAGCAGCCCGGTGTCAGAGTTAGAGACCCAGTACTTC. It codes for CASSPVSELETQYF.

This chain links TRBV27 with TRBJ1-1; 8 positions match TRBD1. The CDR3 extends over 13 amino acids. The junction had 8 bases not matched to a gene; V was cut back by 3 bases and J by 11 bases. Germline CDR1 reads MNHEY; CDR2 reads SMNVEV (reference sequence). This CDR3 is CASSLPGQGRAFF. The CDR3 DNA sequence: TGTGCCAGCAGTTTGCCCGGACAGGGCCGGGCTTTCTTT.

This chain links TRBV30 with TRBJ1-1; D is uncertain. There are 12 residues in the CDR3. The germline V gene has CDR1 GTSNPN and CDR2 SVGIG (reference sequence). With 2 bases removed from V and 11 bases from J, the gap between germline ends came to 15 bases. CDR3 coding DNA: TGTGCCTGGAGTCGGGAGGGCGGTTTTGCTTTCTTT. Translating gives CAWSREGGFAFF.

The V gene is TRBV10-3, the J gene TRBJ2-1, with D unclear. CDR3 length equals 13 residues. Germline CDR1 is ENHRY and CDR2 is SYGVKD. Trimming took 8 bases from V and 2 from J, leaving 10 bases between them. DNA for the CDR3: TGTGCCATCGGGTTAGACACCTACAATGAGCAGTTCTTC. This sequence encodes CAIGLDTYNEQFF.

This clonotype has at least ten counts. This chain uses TRBV20-1 with TRBJ1-1; no clear D. The CDR3 consists of 12 residues. Trimming took 3 bases from V and 2 from J, leaving 7 bases between them. The germline V gene has CDR1 DFQATT and CDR2 SNEGSKA (reference sequence). The CDR3 protein is CSAREGNTEAFF. The CDR3 DNA reads as TGCAGTGCTAGGGAGGGAAACACTGAAGCTTTCTTT.

J is TRBJ2-1 and V is TRBV12-3 or TRBV12-4; a weak D match, TRBD2 (7 bases). There are 17 residues in the CDR3. Trimming left V 7 bases short and J 7 bases short, with 26 bases between. As DNA, the CDR3 is TGTGCCAGCACCCCAGAGGGGGGTCTCGGGAGGTTAAATGAGCAGTTCTTC. It encodes CASTPEGGLGRLNEQFF.

This clonotype was seen only a few times. This rearrangement joins TRBV18 to TRBJ2-5; TRBD1 matches at 10 bases. This CDR3 has 17 amino acids. V shed 2 bases, J shed 3 bases, and the junction held 9 bases outside the gene matches. In germline, CDR1 is KGHSH, CDR2 LQKENI. Here the CDR3 DNA reads TGTGCCAGCTCACCAAACTCCCCCGGGACAGGGGAAGAGACCCAGTACTTC. It yields the protein CASSPNSPGTGEETQYF.

This clonotype was counted between two and nine times. The V and J genes are TRBV12-3 or TRBV12-4 and TRBJ1-5; D gene unclear. The V end lost 4 bases, the J end lost 7 bases, and 17 bases lay between the germline ends. The CDR3 consists of 15 residues. CDR3 sequence: CASSSALVAGQPQHF. The CDR3 DNA reads as TGTGCCAGCAGTTCCGCCCTAGTTGCCGGGCAGCCCCAGCATTTT.

In regard to this clonotype: Relative to the germline gene, one junction end is altered; a read error may explain this. V usage is TRBV7-2 and J usage is TRBJ2-3, with 10 bases identical to TRBD2. Germline CDR1 SGHTA, CDR2 FQGNSA. This CDR3 spans 17 amino acids. The CDR3 region is CANSLGPLAGATDTQYF. In nucleotides, the CDR3 is TGTGCCAACAGCTTAGGACCCCTAGCGGGAGCCACAGATACGCAGTATTTT. Based on the CDR3 plus reference TRBV7-2 and TRBJ2-3, the full variable domain is GAGVSQSPSNKVTEKGKDVELRCDPISGHTALYWYRQSLGQGLEFLIYFQGNSAPDKSGLPSDRFSAERTGGSVSTLTIQRTQQEDSAVYLCANSLGPLAGATDTQYFGPGTRLTVL.

The V gene is TRBV12-3 or TRBV12-4, the J gene TRBJ1-5, with 7 bases lining up with TRBD1. This CDR3 is built from 16 residues. After removal of 6 bases from V and 2 bases from J, the junction contained 10 bases not matched to a gene. CDR3 amino acids: CASSKQGRGGNQPQHF. The CDR3 DNA is TGTGCCAGCAGCAAACAGGGGAGGGGAGGCAATCAGCCCCAGCATTTT.

This clonotype was detected a few times. The chain carries TRBV11-2 and TRBJ2-7; TRBD1 matches 12 bases. CDR3 length: 18 residues. Germline V gives CDR1 SGHAT, CDR2 FQNNGV. V trimming: 4 bases; J trimming: 4 bases; junction bases outside the gene matches: 14. Here the CDR3 reads CASSSPVGGTGGRYEQYF. In nucleotides, the CDR3 is TGTGCCAGCAGCTCGCCTGTTGGCGGGACAGGGGGCCGGTACGAGCAGTACTTC. Full variable domain (missing parts from reference TRBV11-2 and TRBJ2-7): EAGVAQSPRYKIIEKRQSVAFWCNPISGHATLYWYQQILGQGPKLLIQFQNNGVVDDSQLPKDRFSAERLKGVDSTLKIQPAKLEDSAVYLCASSSPVGGTGGRYEQYFGPGTRLTVT.

The rearrangement links TRBV12-3 or TRBV12-4 to TRBJ2-1; TRBD2 agrees at 7 bases. The CDR3 sequence is 16 residues long. Germline trimming cut 8 bases from V and 0 bases from J; bases unmatched to any gene: 10. This chain's CDR3 is CASGGGLGSSYNEQFF. CDR3 nucleotide sequence: TGTGCCAGCGGAGGCGGACTAGGGAGCTCCTACAATGAGCAGTTCTTC.